This T cell receptor (beta chain) was recorded in a study of spatial heterogeneity in lung cancer. Study-level findings and limits: Blood carried ubiquitous expanded tumor TCRs more at resection than follow-up.

This clonotype has only a few counts. Its antigen remains unknown. Regarding time point: sample taken at primary tumor resection. Researchers sequenced whole RNA taken from tumor, nontumor lung or frozen PBMC without sorting. The CDR3 contains 15 residues. Trimming pared 2 bases from V and 0 bases from J, leaving 10 bases between. Single TCR cDNA molecules each had their own unique molecular identifier. TCRdb reprocessed the 5' RACE reads with MiXCR, giving one entry per CDR3 protein. Among tens of thousands of distinct CDR3 sequences listed, around 12% were seen once. The source is a male donor with early-stage non-small cell lung cancer. The chain uses TRBV23-1 and TRBJ1-2; D is uncertain. TRBV23-1 is designated an ORF whose function remains uncertain. The source material was PBMCs, sampled at surgery. CDR3 sequence reads: CASSQAGPTNYGYTF. The CDR3 bases are TGCGCCAGCAGTCAAGCCGGACCGACTAACTATGGCTACACCTTC.